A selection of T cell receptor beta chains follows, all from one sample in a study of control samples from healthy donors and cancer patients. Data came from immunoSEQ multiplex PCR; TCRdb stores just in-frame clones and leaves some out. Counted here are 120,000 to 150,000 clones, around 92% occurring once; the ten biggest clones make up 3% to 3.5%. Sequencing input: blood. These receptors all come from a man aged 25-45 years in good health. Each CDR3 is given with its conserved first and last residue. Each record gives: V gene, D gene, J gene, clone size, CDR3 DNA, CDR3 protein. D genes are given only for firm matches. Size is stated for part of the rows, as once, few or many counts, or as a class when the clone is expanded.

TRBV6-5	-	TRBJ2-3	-	TGTGCCAGCAGTTACCACCGTTTAACTACAGATACGCAGTATTTT	CASSYHRLTTDTQYF
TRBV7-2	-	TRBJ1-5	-	TGTGCCAGCAGCTTGACATTTGGTCAGCCCCAGCATTTT	CASSLTFGQPQHF
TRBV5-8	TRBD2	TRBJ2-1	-	TGTGCCAGCAGCTGGGGACTAGCGGGTTATACCTACAATGAGCAGTTCTTC	CASSWGLAGYTYNEQFF
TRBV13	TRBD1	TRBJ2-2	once	TGTGCCAGCAGGCAAGGGGGCAACACCGGGGAGCTGTTTTTT	CASRQGGNTGELFF
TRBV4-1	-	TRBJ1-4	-	TGCGCCAGCAGCCGTTCAGGGGATCGGGATGAAAAACTGTTTTTT	CASSRSGDRDEKLFF
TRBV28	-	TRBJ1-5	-	TGTGCCAGCAGTTTAAGGGTAAGCAATCAGCCCCAGCATTTT	CASSLRVSNQPQHF
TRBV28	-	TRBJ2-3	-	TGTGCCAGCAGTTTAAGTACTAAGGGGGGCACAGATACGCAGTATTTT	CASSLSTKGGTDTQYF
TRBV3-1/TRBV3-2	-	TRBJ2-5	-	TGTGCCAGCAGCCAAGTCATATGGGGTGGAGGGGAGACCCAGTACTTC	CASSQVIWGGGETQYF
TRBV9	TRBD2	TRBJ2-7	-	TGTGCCAGCAGCGTAGGGGGAGGGGAGGTGGACGAGCAGTACTTC	CASSVGGGEVDEQYF
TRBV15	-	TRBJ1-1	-	TGTGCCACCAGCCGAGGGAGGGGTGGGGACACTGAAGCTTTCTTT	CATSRGRGGDTEAFF
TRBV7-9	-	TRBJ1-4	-	TGTGCCAGCAGCCCCCTTTTGTCAACTAATGAAAAACTGTTTTTT	CASSPLLSTNEKLFF
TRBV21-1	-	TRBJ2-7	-	TGTGCCAGCAGCTCCCAAGGCTCCTGCTCCTACGAGCAGTACTTC	CASSSQGSCSYEQYF
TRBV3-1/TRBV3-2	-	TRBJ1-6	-	TGTGCCAGCAGCTATGACGGATATAATTCACCCCTCCACTTT	CASSYDGYNSPLHF
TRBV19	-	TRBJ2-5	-	TGTGCCAGTAGTATCGAGGGGGCGGGACGGACCCAGTACTTC	CASSIEGAGRTQYF
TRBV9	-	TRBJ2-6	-	TGTGCCAGCAGCGTGGGGGGCTCTGGGGCCAACGTCCTGACTTTC	CASSVGGSGANVLTF
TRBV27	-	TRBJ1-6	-	TGTGCCAGCAGTTTAATTAATTCACCCCTCCACTTT	CASSLINSPLHF
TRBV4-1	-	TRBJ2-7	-	TGCGCCAGCAGCCAATTTCCGGGGGGCCCTTCCTACGAGCAGTACTTC	CASSQFPGGPSYEQYF
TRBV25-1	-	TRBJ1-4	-	TGTGCCAGCAGTTATAGGGGAGGAGGTGAAAAACTGTTTTTT	CASSYRGGGEKLFF
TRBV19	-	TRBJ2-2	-	TGTGCCAGTAGTATAGGGCGGGGACAGACCACCGGGGAGCTGTTTTTT	CASSIGRGQTTGELFF
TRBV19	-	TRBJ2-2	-	TGTGCCAGTAGCAATTCGCAGGGGAGGAACACCGGGGAGCTGTTTTTT	CASSNSQGRNTGELFF
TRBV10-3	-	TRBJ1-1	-	TGTGCCACTAGCCGGGGGAATGAAGCTTTCTTT	CATSRGNEAFF
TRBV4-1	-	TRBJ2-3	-	TGCGCCAGCAGCCAAGAGAGGGGGAGCACAGATACGCAGTATTTT	CASSQERGSTDTQYF
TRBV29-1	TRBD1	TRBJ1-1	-	TGCAGCGTTCGGACAGGGAACACTGAAGCTTTCTTT	CSVRTGNTEAFF
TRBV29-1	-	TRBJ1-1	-	TGCAGCGTGCAGACAGTGAACACTGAAGCTTTCTTT	CSVQTVNTEAFF
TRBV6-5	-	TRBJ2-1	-	TGTGCCAGTACCGACAGGCCTAGCTCCTACAATGAGCAGTTCTTC	CASTDRPSSYNEQFF
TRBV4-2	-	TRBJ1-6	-	TGTGCCAGCAGCCAAGACCTGGGCTCTAATTCACCCCTCCACTTT	CASSQDLGSNSPLHF
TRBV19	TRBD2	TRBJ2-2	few	TGTGCCAGTAGTATCATGGCGGGGGGGCCCGGCGGGGAGCTGTTTTTT	CASSIMAGGPGGELFF
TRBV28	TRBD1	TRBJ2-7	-	TGTGCCAGCAGTTTACCGGGACAGGTATACGAGCAGTACTTC	CASSLPGQVYEQYF
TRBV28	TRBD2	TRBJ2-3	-	TGTGCCAGCAGTCCCTACCCCCGGAGTAGCGGGGGACCTAGCACAGATACGCAGTATTTT	CASSPYPRSSGGPSTDTQYF
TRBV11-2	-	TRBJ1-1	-	TGTGCCAGCAGCTTAGAGGTGACATTGAACACTGAAGCTTTCTTT	CASSLEVTLNTEAFF
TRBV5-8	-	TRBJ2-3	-	TGTGCCAGCAGCTTGGGGGTGGCTAGCGCCGGCACAGATACGCAGTATTTT	CASSLGVASAGTDTQYF
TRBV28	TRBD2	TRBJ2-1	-	TGTGCCAGCAGTTTCTACTGGGACCCCCGGGAGGTCAATGAGCAGTTCTTC	CASSFYWDPREVNEQFF
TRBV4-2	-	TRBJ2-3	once	TGTGCCAGCAGCCAGAACACAGATACGCAGTATTTT	CASSQNTDTQYF
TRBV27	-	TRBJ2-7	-	TGTGCCAGCAGTTTCTTGGGGGAGGGGGCCTACGAGCAGTACTTC	CASSFLGEGAYEQYF
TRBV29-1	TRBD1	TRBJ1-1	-	TGCAGCGTGGATGGGACAGGAGGAACTGAAGCTTTCTTT	CSVDGTGGTEAFF
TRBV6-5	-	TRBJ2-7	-	TGTGCCAGCAGTTACCAAAACTTAGGCCGGATGTACGAGCAGTACTTC	CASSYQNLGRMYEQYF
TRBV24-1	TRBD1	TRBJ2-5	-	TGTGCCACCAGTGATATAGGGACAGGGGAGGAGACCCAGTACTTC	CATSDIGTGEETQYF
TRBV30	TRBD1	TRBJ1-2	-	TGTGCCTGGAGTGTAACCGGACAGGGCGGGGCTGGCTACACCTTC	CAWSVTGQGGAGYTF
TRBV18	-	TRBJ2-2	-	TGTGCCAGCTCACCGGAGGCTAGTAGCGGGGAGCTGTTTTTT	CASSPEASSGELFF